The 24 T cell receptor beta chains reported below all come from one sample, sequenced in a study of shared clonotypes between healthy human individuals. Some clones are missing from TCRdb's copy, which holds only in-frame ones; the method was immunoSEQ multiplex PCR. The sample lists roughly 1,600,000 clones, 97% to 99% seen once, with around 0.38% in the top ten. Sequencing was done on a sample of naive CD4+ T cells sorted from blood. The subset is: CD45RA+ positively selected. These receptors originate from a man aged 25-45 years in good health.

A word on this clone: This sample also contains other DNA sequences that code for the same CDR3. The genes are TRBV28 and TRBJ2-1, with 7 bases identical to TRBD2. With V trimmed by 3 bases and J by 1 base, 3 bases remained unmatched. The CDR3 consists of 15 residues. Germline assignment: CDR1 MDHEN and CDR2 SYDVKM. DNA of the CDR3: TGTGCCAGCAGTTTGGGAGGGCCATCCTACAATGAGCAGTTCTTC. Its protein is CASSLGGPSYNEQFF.

The chain joins TRBV29-1 to TRBJ2-1; a possible D gene is TRBD1 (5 bases). The CDR3 consists of 13 residues. The germline CDR1 and CDR2 sequences are SQVTM and ANQGSEA. V gave up 4 bases and J gave up 6 bases, with 13 bases separating them. The CDR3 reads CSVGRDFSNEQFF. The CDR3 region has the DNA TGCAGCGTTGGCAGGGATTTTTCCAATGAGCAGTTCTTC.

This clone has more than one count but fewer than ten. Other nucleotide sequences in the sample specify the same CDR3. The J gene is TRBJ2-1, the V gene TRBV28, with D hard to call. V lost 5 bases and J lost 3, with 5 bases in between. Germline assignment: CDR1 MDHEN and CDR2 SYDVKM. CDR3 size: 12 residues. The CDR3 is CASSLSYNEQFF. Here the CDR3 DNA reads TGTGCCAGCAGTCTTAGCTACAATGAGCAGTTCTTC.

The V call is TRBV6-6, the J call TRBJ1-1, with a possible D match to TRBD1 (5 bases). Trimming took 5 bases from V and 6 from J, leaving 16 bases between them. In germline, CDR1 is MNHNY, CDR2 SVGAGI (reference sequence). CDR3 length: 14 residues. In nucleotides, the CDR3 is TGTGCCAGCAGTAAGTTCCGGGACCTCCCTGAAGCTTTCTTT. Amino acids: CASSKFRDLPEAFF.

This chain connects TRBV11-2 to TRBJ1-1; unclear D gene. Germline V gene lookup returns CDR1 SGHAT and CDR2 FQNNGV. The CDR3 runs 14 residues. V was pared by 5 bases and J by 7 bases, with 17 bases between. The DNA of the CDR3 is TGTGCCAGCAGCCCACGACCGCTAGTCGGTGAAGCTTTCTTT. It translates to CASSPRPLVGEAFF. Filled out from reference TRBV11-2 and TRBJ1-1, the complete variable domain reads EAGVAQSPRYKIIEKRQSVAFWCNPISGHATLYWYQQILGQGPKLLIQFQNNGVVDDSQLPKDRFSAERLKGVDSTLKIQPAKLEDSAVYLCASSPRPLVGEAFFGQGTRLTVV.

The J gene is TRBJ2-7, the V gene TRBV7-8; 7 bases are shared with TRBD1. Germline CDR1 is SGHVS and CDR2 is FQNEAQ. The CDR3 totals 14 residues. The V segment lost 1 base and the J segment 6 bases; nucleotides outside the gene matches: 6. Written as DNA, the CDR3 is TGTGCCAGCAGCTTAGGGACAGGCCCCTTCGAGCAGTACTTC. This codes for CASSLGTGPFEQYF.

In its sample, this clone was seen once. V gene TRBV28 combines with J gene TRBJ2-7; 9 nucleotides line up with TRBD1. Germline values: CDR1 MDHEN, CDR2 SYDVKM. V trimming: 4 bases; J trimming: 5 bases; junction bases outside the gene matches: 6. The CDR3 covers 14 residues. The CDR3 nucleotides read TGTGCCAGCAGTTCCCCGGGACAGGGCGACGAGCAGTACTTC. Translated: CASSSPGQGDEQYF.

The CDR3 nucleotides are TGTGCCAGCAATACTCTGCTGGGTTACCCAACTAATGAAAAACTGTTTTTT. The encoded protein is CASNTLLGYPTNEKLFF. This chain connects TRBV28 to TRBJ1-4; D is uncertain. Germline CDR1 and CDR2: MDHEN and SYDVKM. The CDR3 contains 17 residues. Trimming took off 7 bases at V and 0 bases at J, with 18 bases between the two ends.

The chain uses TRBV29-1 and TRBJ2-5; a weak D match, TRBD2 (5 bases). Germline CDR1 and CDR2: SQVTM and ANQGSEA. The CDR3 extends over 14 amino acids. V lost 5 bases to trimming and J lost 5 bases, with 18 bases between them. The CDR3, as DNA: TGCAGCGTTCACGACTCAAAGAGAGGGGAGACCCAGTACTTC. Translating it yields CSVHDSKRGETQYF.

This chain connects TRBV11-2 to TRBJ2-1; possibly TRBD2 for D (5 bases). The CDR3 runs 16 residues. Germline V lookup: CDR1 SGHAT, CDR2 FQNNGV. Between the trimmed V and J ends, which lost 5 bases and 6 bases, there was a span of 20 bases. The CDR3 DNA sequence: TGTGCCAGCAGCCAAGCTAGCATTTTAACACTCAATGAGCAGTTCTTC. Translating it yields CASSQASILTLNEQFF.

This sequence joins TRBV29-1 and TRBJ2-1; a weak D match, TRBD1 (6 bases). The V gene's germline CDR1 is SQVTM and CDR2 ANQGSEA. Trimming took 0 bases from V and 5 from J, leaving 14 bases between them. The CDR3 covers 15 residues. The CDR3, as DNA: TGCAGCGTTGAAGACACAGGGAGTAAGGACAATGAGCAGTTCTTC. It translates to CSVEDTGSKDNEQFF.

This chain joins TRBV13 and TRBJ2-2; TRBD2 is a possible D gene (6 bases). CDR3 length: 12 amino acids. Germline loops: CDR1 PRHDT, CDR2 FYEKMQ (reference sequence). V lost 5 bases and J 5 bases, leaving 6 bases between the germline ends. The CDR3 here is CASSGGTGELFF. The CDR3 coding sequence is TGTGCCAGCAGCGGGGGGACCGGGGAGCTGTTTTTT.

V gene TRBV28 combines with J gene TRBJ2-3; D unresolved. The CDR3 is made up of 12 amino acids. V gave up 7 bases and J gave up 8 bases, with 13 bases separating them. Germline V gives CDR1 MDHEN, CDR2 SYDVKM. The DNA for the CDR3 is TGTGCCAGCACTAATTTTCGCGGTACGCAGTATTTT. As protein: CASTNFRGTQYF.

This chain joins TRBV2 and TRBJ1-1, with D tentatively TRBD1 (6 bases). This CDR3 is 14 amino acids long. The germline gives CDR1 SNHLY, CDR2 FYNNEI. Trimming removed 6 bases at V and 4 bases at J, with 15 bases between. The CDR3 nucleotides read TGTGCCAGCAGCAAGGACAGCAGTCCCACTGAAGCTTTCTTT. Translating it yields CASSKDSSPTEAFF.

J is TRBJ1-1 and V is TRBV19, with 7 nucleotides matching TRBD1. Trimming cost V 4 bases and J 8 bases; bases outside gene matches: 13. Looked up from germline, CDR1 is LNHDA and CDR2 is SQIVND (reference sequence). The CDR3 runs to 15 residues. CDR3 sequence reads: CASSTLGGRGVEAFF. The DNA of the CDR3 is TGTGCCAGTAGTACCTTAGGGGGCCGCGGGGTGGAAGCTTTCTTT.

The chain combines TRBV27 with TRBJ2-7; 8 positions match TRBD1. The CDR3 is 14 residues long. Per the germline V gene, CDR1 is MNHEY and CDR2 is SMNVEV (reference sequence). V lost 3 bases, J lost 5 bases, and 6 bases stayed unmatched. The CDR3 DNA sequence: TGTGCCAGCAGTTTGCGGACAGGGTTGGACGAGCAGTACTTC. This encodes CASSLRTGLDEQYF.

V is TRBV27 and J is TRBJ2-7; possible D gene TRBD1, 6 bases. The V end was cut by 4 bases, the J end by 2 bases, with 9 bases between. Germline assignment: CDR1 MNHEY and CDR2 SMNVEV (reference sequence). The CDR3 consists of 13 residues. This CDR3 is CASSYRDTYEQYF. The DNA of the CDR3 is TGTGCCAGCAGTTACAGGGATACCTACGAGCAGTACTTC.

The CDR3 protein is CASRSSWRESNEQYF. CDR3 DNA: TGTGCCAGCAGAAGTTCTTGGCGGGAGTCCAACGAGCAGTACTTC. The chain combines TRBV6-5 with TRBJ2-7; 7 bases match TRBD2. This CDR3 contains 15 residues. Trimming cost V 6 bases and J 5 bases; bases outside gene matches: 13. CDR1 is MNHEY, CDR2 SVGAGI, per germline.

The chain is built from TRBV7-2 and TRBJ1-4; no clear D. Germline CDR1 reads SGHTA; CDR2 reads FQGNSA. Between the trimmed V and J ends, which lost 2 bases and 3 bases, there was a span of 10 bases. The CDR3 is 15 amino acids. The CDR3 DNA sequence: TGTGCCAGCAGCTTAAACGTGAGGCCTAATGAAAAACTGTTTTTT. Encoded protein: CASSLNVRPNEKLFF.

J is TRBJ2-2 and V is TRBV30; TRBD2 is a possible D gene (8 bases). V lost 5 bases to trimming and J lost 5 bases, with 24 bases between them. The germline V gene has CDR1 GTSNPN and CDR2 SVGIG (reference sequence). There are 17 residues in the CDR3. The CDR3 reads CAWRLRGLAGSTGELFF. CDR3 nucleotide sequence: TGTGCCTGGCGTCTAAGGGGGCTAGCGGGCAGTACCGGGGAGCTGTTTTTT.

J is TRBJ1-1 and V is TRBV6-6; perhaps TRBD1 as D (6 bases). This CDR3 has 13 residues. Trimming cost V 10 bases and J 4 bases, with 16 bases left between them. Per germline, CDR1 MNHNY and CDR2 SVGAGI (reference sequence). The CDR3 nucleotides read TGTGCCAACGCGGACAGATGGGGCACTGAAGCTTTCTTT. Its protein is CANADRWGTEAFF.

This chain links TRBV5-8 with TRBJ2-3; D might be TRBD1 or TRBD2, each matching 6 bases. Germline lookup yields CDR1 SGHTS and CDR2 YDEGEE. This CDR3 is 12 amino acids long. Between the trimmed V and J ends, which lost 10 bases and 2 bases, there was a span of 11 bases. The CDR3 DNA is TGTGCCGGGGGGCAGCACACAGATACGCAGTATTTT. Its protein is CAGGQHTDTQYF.

V and J are TRBV2 and TRBJ2-3; D is perhaps TRBD1 (5 bases). CDR3 length equals 14 residues. Trimming pared 9 bases from V and 2 bases from J, leaving 15 bases between. The germline gives CDR1 SNHLY, CDR2 FYNNEI. CDR3 region: CASSDRTLTDTQYF. In DNA, the CDR3 is TGTGCCAGTTCAGACAGAACACTCACAGATACGCAGTATTTT.

The table lists this clone with a count of one. This CDR3 is also generated by other DNA sequences in the sample. The chain joins TRBV10-3 to TRBJ2-2, with D tentatively TRBD1 (6 bases). The CDR3 covers 14 residues. Germline-derived CDR1 and CDR2 are ENHRY and SYGVKD. V dropped 3 bases and J dropped 4 bases, with 9 bases sitting between them. The CDR3 DNA reads TGTGCCATCAGTGAACTAGGGGGCACCGGGGAGCTGTTTTTT. The encoded protein is CAISELGGTGELFF.